The rows below give T cell receptor beta chains drawn from one sample of a study of memory CD4+ T cells and cytomegalovirus serostatus. Clones were sequenced by immunoSEQ multiplex PCR, and TCRdb holds only the in-frame ones, with some missing. The table shows some 60,000 clones, with 80% to 90% occurring only once. Sequencing was performed on memory CD4+ T cells from blood. The receptors stem from an adult in good health and CMV-seronegative. The CDR3 runs from the conserved cysteine through the conserved F or W. A D gene is named only where the DNA matches it firmly. Not all rows give a size; the values are once, few, many and, for expanded clones, a class.

TRBD1 | TRBJ1-2 | TRBV11-1 | . | CASSSVLDRINYGYTF | TGTGCCAGCAGCTCAGTGCTGGACAGGATTAACTATGGCTACACCTTC
. | TRBJ2-7 | TRBV30 | . | CAWSAGHYEQYF | TGTGCCTGGAGTGCCGGACACTACGAGCAGTACTTC
. | TRBJ1-2 | TRBV6-1 | . | CASSEIRLGYTF | TGTGCCAGCAGTGAAATCCGGTTGGGCTACACCTTC
. | TRBJ2-2 | TRBV2 | . | CASVRDTETNTGELFF | TGTGCCAGCGTACGAGACACAGAGACGAACACCGGGGAGCTGTTTTTT
TRBD1 | TRBJ2-5 | TRBV18 | . | CASSPFRDSQETQYF | TGTGCCAGCTCACCTTTCCGGGACAGCCAAGAGACCCAGTACTTC
. | TRBJ1-2 | TRBV27 | . | CASSLKFDRRGNYGYTF | TGTGCCAGCAGTTTAAAATTCGATCGGAGGGGGAACTATGGCTACACCTTC
. | TRBJ2-2 | TRBV5-1 | . | CASSLGARTNTGELFF | TGCGCCAGCAGCTTGGGGGCCAGGACGAACACCGGGGAGCTGTTTTTT
. | TRBJ1-2 | TRBV30 | . | CAWRQTGGTGGYTF | TGTGCCTGGAGACAAACGGGGGGAACCGGTGGCTACACCTTC
. | TRBJ2-1 | TRBV7-2 | . | CASTWKLEQFF | TGTGCCAGCACTTGGAAGTTGGAGCAGTTCTTC
TRBD2 | TRBJ2-1 | TRBV7-9 | . | CASSLVSGTSDEQFF | TGTGCCAGCAGCTTAGTTTCCGGGACTAGCGACGAGCAGTTCTTC
TRBD2 | TRBJ2-1 | TRBV28 | . | CASSRLGGSFSEQFF | TGTGCCAGCAGTCGACTAGGCGGGAGTTTTAGTGAGCAGTTCTTC
TRBD2 | TRBJ2-7 | TRBV5-1 | . | CASSGGTRNYEQYF | TGCGCCAGCAGCGGAGGGACTAGGAACTACGAGCAGTACTTC
TRBD1 | TRBJ1-3 | TRBV7-2 | . | CASSSNSGTGYTIYF | TGTGCCAGCAGCTCCAATTCCGGGACAGGGTACACCATATATTTT
. | TRBJ1-2 | TRBV4-3 | . | CASSQDRVYGYTF | TGCGCCAGCAGCCAAGACAGGGTCTATGGCTACACCTTC
. | TRBJ1-3 | TRBV28 | . | CASSFPGGTGNTIYF | TGTGCCAGCAGTTTTCCGGGGGGCACTGGAAACACCATATATTTT
TRBD1 | TRBJ1-1 | TRBV7-2 | once | CASSLTGGMNTEAFF | TGTGCCAGCAGCCTGACAGGGGGGATGAACACTGAAGCTTTCTTT
TRBD2 | TRBJ2-7 | TRBV5-1 | once | CASSLNRLAGYEQYF | TGCGCCAGCAGCTTAAATCGGCTAGCGGGATACGAGCAGTACTTC
. | TRBJ2-5 | TRBV28 | . | CASSFLSGTQYF | TGTGCCAGCAGTTTCTTGTCCGGGACCCAGTACTTC
TRBD2 | TRBJ2-2 | TRBV7-9 | once | CASSLASGVTGELFF | TGTGCCAGCAGCTTAGCTAGCGGGGTTACCGGGGAGCTGTTTTTT
. | TRBJ1-3 | TRBV19 | once | CASSISGLSGNTIYF | TGTGCCAGTAGTATATCGGGTCTCTCTGGAAACACCATATATTTT
. | TRBJ2-7 | TRBV5-4 | once | CASSLQGHEQYF | TGTGCCAGCAGCTTGCAGGGCCACGAGCAGTACTTC
. | TRBJ2-2 | TRBV29-1 | . | CSGGNWGGGPGELFF | TGCAGCGGTGGGAATTGGGGAGGGGGCCCCGGGGAGCTGTTTTTT
. | TRBJ2-7 | TRBV5-6 | . | CASSSLRSYEQYF | TGTGCCAGCAGCTCTTTGCGATCCTACGAGCAGTACTTC
. | TRBJ2-7 | TRBV11-2 | . | CASSPEGWEQYF | TGTGCCAGCAGCCCAGAGGGATGGGAGCAGTACTTC